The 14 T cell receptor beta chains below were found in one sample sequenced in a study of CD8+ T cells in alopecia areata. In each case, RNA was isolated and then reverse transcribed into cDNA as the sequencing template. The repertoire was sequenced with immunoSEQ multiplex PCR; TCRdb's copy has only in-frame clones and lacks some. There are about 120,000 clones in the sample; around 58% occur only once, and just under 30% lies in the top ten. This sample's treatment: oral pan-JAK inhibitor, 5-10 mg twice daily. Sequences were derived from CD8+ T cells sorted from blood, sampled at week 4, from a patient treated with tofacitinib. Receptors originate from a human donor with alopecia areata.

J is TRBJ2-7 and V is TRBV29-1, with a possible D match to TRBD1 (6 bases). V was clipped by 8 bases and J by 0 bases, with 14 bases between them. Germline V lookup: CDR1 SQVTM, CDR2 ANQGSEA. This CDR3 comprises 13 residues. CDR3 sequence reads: CSTTTGVSYEQYF. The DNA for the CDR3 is TGCAGCACCACGACAGGCGTCTCCTACGAGCAGTACTTC.

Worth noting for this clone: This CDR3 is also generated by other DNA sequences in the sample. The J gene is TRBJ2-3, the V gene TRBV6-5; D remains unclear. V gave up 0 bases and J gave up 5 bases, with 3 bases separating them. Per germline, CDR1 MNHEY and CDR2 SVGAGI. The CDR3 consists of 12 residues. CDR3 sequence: CASSYSGDTQYF. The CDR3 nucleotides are TGTGCCAGCAGTTACTCAGGAGATACGCAGTATTTT.

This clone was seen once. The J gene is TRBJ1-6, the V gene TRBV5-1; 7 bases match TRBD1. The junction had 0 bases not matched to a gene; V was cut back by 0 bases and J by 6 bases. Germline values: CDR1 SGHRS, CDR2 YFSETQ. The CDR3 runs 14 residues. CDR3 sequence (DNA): TGCGCCAGCAGCTTGGACAGGGGTAATTCACCCCTCCACTTT. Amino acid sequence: CASSLDRGNSPLHF.

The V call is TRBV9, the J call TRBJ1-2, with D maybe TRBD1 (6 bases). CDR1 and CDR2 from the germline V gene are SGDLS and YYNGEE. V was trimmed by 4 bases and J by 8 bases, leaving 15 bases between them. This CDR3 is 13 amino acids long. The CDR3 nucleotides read TGTGCCAGCAGCCGAGACAGGTACAAGGGCTACACCTTC. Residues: CASSRDRYKGYTF.

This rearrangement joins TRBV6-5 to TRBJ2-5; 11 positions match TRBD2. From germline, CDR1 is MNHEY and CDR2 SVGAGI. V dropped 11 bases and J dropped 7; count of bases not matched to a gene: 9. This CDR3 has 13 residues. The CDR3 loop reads CAGIAGGTVTQYF. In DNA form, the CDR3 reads TGTGCCGGCATAGCGGGGGGGACGGTGACCCAGTACTTC.

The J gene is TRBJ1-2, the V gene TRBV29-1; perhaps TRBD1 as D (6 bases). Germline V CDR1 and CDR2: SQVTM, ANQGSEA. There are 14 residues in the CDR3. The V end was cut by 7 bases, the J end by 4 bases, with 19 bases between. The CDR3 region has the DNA TGCAGCGGGCTCACAGGGCGAACCCGCTATGGCTACACCTTC. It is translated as CSGLTGRTRYGYTF.

The CDR3: CASRLGQGMGATNEKLFF. In DNA form, the CDR3 reads TGCGCCAGCAGACTGGGGCAGGGGATGGGGGCAACTAATGAAAAACTGTTTTTT. The chain is built from TRBV4-1 and TRBJ1-4, with D perhaps matching TRBD1 (6 bases). The germline V gene has CDR1 MGHRA and CDR2 YSYEKL. The V end lost 6 bases, the J end lost 0 bases, and 20 bases lay between the germline ends. The CDR3 sequence is 18 residues long.

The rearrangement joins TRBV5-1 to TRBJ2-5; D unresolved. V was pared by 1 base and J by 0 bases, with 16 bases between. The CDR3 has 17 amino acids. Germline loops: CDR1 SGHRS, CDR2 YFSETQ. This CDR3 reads CASSLLPLNGNQETQYF. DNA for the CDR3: TGCGCCAGCAGCTTGCTTCCCCTTAATGGAAACCAAGAGACCCAGTACTTC.

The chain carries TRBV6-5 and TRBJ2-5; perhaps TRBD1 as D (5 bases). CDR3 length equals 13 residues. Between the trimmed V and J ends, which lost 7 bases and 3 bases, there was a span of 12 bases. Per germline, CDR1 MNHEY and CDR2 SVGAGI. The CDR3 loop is CASTGHSEETQYF. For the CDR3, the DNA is TGTGCCAGCACCGGACATTCCGAAGAGACCCAGTACTTC.

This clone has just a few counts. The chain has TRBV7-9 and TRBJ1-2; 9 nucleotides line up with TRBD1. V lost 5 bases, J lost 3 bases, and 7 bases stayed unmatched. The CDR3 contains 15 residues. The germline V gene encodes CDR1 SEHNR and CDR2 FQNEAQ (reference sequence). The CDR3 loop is CASSPGQGVYYGYTF. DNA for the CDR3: TGTGCCAGCAGCCCGGGACAGGGTGTATACTATGGCTACACCTTC.

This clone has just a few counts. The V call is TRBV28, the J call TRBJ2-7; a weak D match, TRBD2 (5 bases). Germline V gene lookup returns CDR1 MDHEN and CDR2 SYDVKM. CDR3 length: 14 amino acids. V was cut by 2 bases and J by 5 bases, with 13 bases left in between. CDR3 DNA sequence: TGTGCCAGCAGTTTAGGGCTCAGCGGTGACGAGCAGTACTTC. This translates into CASSLGLSGDEQYF.

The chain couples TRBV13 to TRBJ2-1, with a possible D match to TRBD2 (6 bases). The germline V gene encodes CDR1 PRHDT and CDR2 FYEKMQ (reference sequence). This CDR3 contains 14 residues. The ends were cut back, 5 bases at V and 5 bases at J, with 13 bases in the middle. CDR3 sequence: CASSPGGGNNEQFF. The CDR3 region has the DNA TGTGCCAGCAGCCCGGGTGGGGGGAACAATGAGCAGTTCTTC. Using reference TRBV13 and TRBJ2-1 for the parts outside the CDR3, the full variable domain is AAGVIQSPRHLIKEKRETATLKCYPIPRHDTVYWYQQGPGQDPQFLISFYEKMQSDKGSIPDRFSAQQFSDYHSELNMSSLELGDSALYFCASSPGGGNNEQFFGPGTRLTVL.

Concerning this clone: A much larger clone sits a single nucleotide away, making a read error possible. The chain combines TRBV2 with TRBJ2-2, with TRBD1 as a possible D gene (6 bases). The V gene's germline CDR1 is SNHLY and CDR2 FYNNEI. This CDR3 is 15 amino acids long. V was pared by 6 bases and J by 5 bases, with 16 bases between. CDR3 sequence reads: CASSLSGTQTGELFF. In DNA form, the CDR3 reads TGTGCCAGCAGCCTATCCGGGACACAGACCGGGGAGCTGTTTTTT.

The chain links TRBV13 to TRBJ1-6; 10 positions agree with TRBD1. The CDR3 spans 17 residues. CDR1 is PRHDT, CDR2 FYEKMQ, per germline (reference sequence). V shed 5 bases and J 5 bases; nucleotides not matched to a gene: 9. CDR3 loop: CASSPVTGGANNSPLHF. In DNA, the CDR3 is TGTGCCAGCAGCCCGGTGACAGGGGGCGCGAATAATTCACCCCTCCACTTT.